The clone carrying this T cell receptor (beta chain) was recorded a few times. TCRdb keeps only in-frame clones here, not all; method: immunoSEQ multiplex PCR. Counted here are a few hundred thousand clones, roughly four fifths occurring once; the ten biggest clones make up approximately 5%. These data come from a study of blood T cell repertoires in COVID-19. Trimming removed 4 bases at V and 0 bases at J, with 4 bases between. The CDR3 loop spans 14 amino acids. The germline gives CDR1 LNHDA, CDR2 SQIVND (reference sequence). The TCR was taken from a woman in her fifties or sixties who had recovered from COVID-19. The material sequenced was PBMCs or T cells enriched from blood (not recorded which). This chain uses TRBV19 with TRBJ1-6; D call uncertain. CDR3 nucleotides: TGTGCCAGTAGTAGAGGCTCCTATAATTCACCCCTCCACTTT. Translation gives CASSRGSYNSPLHF.